This T cell receptor beta chain was captured by sequencing in a study of cytomegalovirus exposure and HLA in healthy donors. With 60 Vbeta and 13 Jbeta primers, the PCR was carried out. Using immunoSEQ multiplex PCR, the repertoire was profiled, and TCRdb retains in-frame clones only, with some absent. This table holds 100,000 to 150,000 clones, roughly 74% found once. V was clipped by 3 bases and J by 8 bases; unmatched bases: 6. This CDR3 has 14 residues. Germline-derived CDR1 and CDR2 are MGHRA and YSYEKL. A single count supports this clone. Sequencing was done on a sample of PBMCs. This TCR was sampled from a man aged 40-49 years in good health and CMV-seropositive. The chain joins TRBV4-1 to TRBJ2-2, with 7 positions matching TRBD1. CDR3 protein: CASSHRQGWGELFF. Here the CDR3 DNA reads TGCGCCAGCAGCCATCGACAGGGATGGGGGGAGCTGTTTTTT.